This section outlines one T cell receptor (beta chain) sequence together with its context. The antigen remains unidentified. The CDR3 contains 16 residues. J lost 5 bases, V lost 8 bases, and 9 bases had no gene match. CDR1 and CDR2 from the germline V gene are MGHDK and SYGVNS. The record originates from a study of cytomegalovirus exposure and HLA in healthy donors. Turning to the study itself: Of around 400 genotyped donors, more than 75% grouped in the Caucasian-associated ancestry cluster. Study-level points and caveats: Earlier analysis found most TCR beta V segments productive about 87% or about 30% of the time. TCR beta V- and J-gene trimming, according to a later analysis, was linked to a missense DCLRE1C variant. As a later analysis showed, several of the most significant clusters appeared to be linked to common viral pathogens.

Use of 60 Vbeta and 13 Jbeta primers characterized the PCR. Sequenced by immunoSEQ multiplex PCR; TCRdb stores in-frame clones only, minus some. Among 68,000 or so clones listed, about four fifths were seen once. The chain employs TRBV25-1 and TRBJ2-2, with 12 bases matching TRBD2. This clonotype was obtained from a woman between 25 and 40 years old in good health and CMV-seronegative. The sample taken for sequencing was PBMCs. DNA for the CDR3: TGTGCCAGCGGAATCACCGGGACTAGCGGGACCGGGGAGCTGTTTTTT. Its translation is CASGITGTSGTGELFF.